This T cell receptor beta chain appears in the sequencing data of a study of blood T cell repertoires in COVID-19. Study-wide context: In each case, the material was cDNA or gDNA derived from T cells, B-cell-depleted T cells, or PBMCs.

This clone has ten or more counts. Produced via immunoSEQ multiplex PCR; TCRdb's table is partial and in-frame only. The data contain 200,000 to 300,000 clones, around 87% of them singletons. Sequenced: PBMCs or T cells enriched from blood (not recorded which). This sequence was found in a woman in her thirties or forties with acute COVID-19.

The CDR3 coding sequence is TGTGCCAGCAGTCAGGGGGTGGATACGCAGTATTTT. Translation: CASSQGVDTQYF. This sequence joins TRBV27 and TRBJ2-3; 7 bases map to TRBD1. Germline loops: CDR1 MNHEY, CDR2 SMNVEV (reference sequence). This CDR3 spans 12 amino acids. With V trimmed by 5 bases and J by 6 bases, 2 bases remained unmatched.